Listed below are T cell receptor beta chains from one sample, sequenced in a study of T-cell memory formation after mild COVID-19. TCRdb itself ran the 5' RACE reads through MiXCR, one entry per CDR3 protein. This table holds some 130,000 distinct CDR3 sequences, about a sixth found once. The sequencing input was PBMCs or a T cell subset sorted from them (not recorded which). The receptors stem from an adult woman who had mild COVID-19 (a few samples of this study predate the infection). Cell type and time point are not known. Both conserved end residues are trimmed from each CDR3. The D gene is left open where the match is weak. Where a row states a size, it is once, few, many or the class of an expanded clone; other rows omit it.

once	TRBD1	TRBV6-2/TRBV6-3	12	TRBJ2-7	ASTEDRVSYEQY
few	TRBD1	TRBV19	12	TRBJ1-5	ASSSGTGPYPQH
many	NA	TRBV12-3/TRBV12-4	11	TRBJ1-2	ASSSAQGRGYT
NA	NA	TRBV6-2/TRBV6-3	13	TRBJ2-6	ASSYDSSGANVLT
few	NA	TRBV7-6	12	TRBJ2-1	ASSPRSGYNEQF
NA	TRBD2	TRBV5-1	14	TRBJ2-1	ASSHTGTIIYNEQF
NA	NA	TRBV12-3/TRBV12-4	13	TRBJ2-1	ASSLTRGYYNEQF
NA	TRBD1	TRBV5-1	14	TRBJ2-1	ASSPFVDRGLMGQF
few	NA	TRBV11-3	13	TRBJ2-1	ASSSRDSNYNEQF
NA	TRBD1	TRBV13	10	TRBJ2-1	ASSSTGTGQF
NA	TRBD2	TRBV27	13	TRBJ2-2	ASSPGLARPGELF
NA	NA	TRBV6-1	14	TRBJ2-4	ASRVTGDLAKNIQY
many	TRBD2	TRBV11-3	12	TRBJ2-5	ASSLVAGSETQY
many	NA	TRBV3-1	10	TRBJ2-3	ASSQDGRGLY
few	NA	TRBV5-1	13	TRBJ2-7	ASSLWASASYEQY
few	NA	TRBV19	13	TRBJ2-5	ASSPGRGVGETQY
few	TRBD2	TRBV4-1	16	TRBJ2-1	ASSQAPRLAGINNEQF
NA	NA	TRBV12-3/TRBV12-4	11	TRBJ2-5	ASSGDPGGTQY
few	NA	TRBV9	11	TRBJ2-1	ASSVYGVNEQF
NA	NA	TRBV6-4	11	TRBJ1-1	ASSEYKNTEAF
few	TRBD1	TRBV29-1	11	TRBJ1-2	SVVSGTGAGYT
NA	TRBD2	TRBV12-3/TRBV12-4	13	TRBJ2-3	ASSLGLAPTDTQY
few	NA	TRBV5-1	12	TRBJ1-2	ASSLAPRDGGYT
many	TRBD2	TRBV19	13	TRBJ2-1	ASKILAGGIDEQF
few	TRBD2	TRBV10-3	11	TRBJ2-5	AIKREGGGTQY
many	TRBD2	TRBV14	16	TRBJ2-5	ASSPRASGSAGGETQY
NA	TRBD2	TRBV28	19	TRBJ2-1	ASSFSEVPGLAGGPYNEQF
NA	TRBD1	TRBV27	13	TRBJ2-7	ASSFFPGQAYEQY
few	NA	TRBV7-2	11	TRBJ2-5	ASSRGRAETQY
NA	TRBD1	TRBV7-9	12	TRBJ2-1	ASSLAGTGFEQF
NA	NA	TRBV7-7	11	TRBJ2-5	ASSQGGGETQY
NA	TRBD1	TRBV11-3	15	TRBJ2-6	ASSTHRGTTGANVLT
NA	NA	TRBV7-8	13	TRBJ2-1	ASSLSIWAYNEQF
NA	TRBD1	TRBV13	11	TRBJ1-1	ATFVDRVTEAF
few	TRBD1	TRBV30	12	TRBJ1-2	AWSDGQGSRGYT
NA	NA	TRBV24-1	11	TRBJ2-3	ATSRQGFDTQY
NA	TRBD1	TRBV4-3	13	TRBJ2-7	ASSQDSQGAAEQY
few	NA	TRBV12-3/TRBV12-4	12	TRBJ2-5	ASSLALGQETQY
NA	NA	TRBV20-1	13	TRBJ2-1	SAYQGHRSYNEQF
NA	TRBD2	TRBV5-5	14	TRBJ2-5	ASSPGLAGRKETQY
NA	NA	TRBV7-6	12	TRBJ1-3	ASSLQSGGNTIY
NA	NA	TRBV6-1	9	TRBJ1-1	ASSASLEAF
NA	TRBD1	TRBV10-3	14	TRBJ2-6	ATRGQGSSGANVLT
many	TRBD2	TRBV25-1	13	TRBJ2-1	ASSGAAGGNNEQF
many	NA	TRBV7-8	13	TRBJ2-5	ASSLYGGAGETQY
NA	NA	TRBV6-1	11	TRBJ2-2	AIWDGNTGELF
many	NA	TRBV29-1	11	TRBJ2-7	SVERLLPGEQY
NA	TRBD1	TRBV7-2	13	TRBJ2-3	ASRSHRTGADTQY
few	TRBD1	TRBV28	12	TRBJ2-2	ASRDRGRTGELF
few	NA	TRBV4-2	15	TRBJ2-1	ASSPRDGGRPYNEQF
NA	TRBD1	TRBV20-1	14	TRBJ2-2	SARETGTGFTGELF
NA	NA	TRBV14	10	TRBJ1-2	ASSPWGGGYT
few	NA	TRBV10-3	13	TRBJ1-1	AISESKLEGNKAF
few	NA	TRBV24-1	13	TRBJ2-5	ATSDPRVGEETQY
once	NA	TRBV6-5	13	TRBJ1-1	ASSYSPGRGTEAF
NA	NA	TRBV5-1	11	TRBJ1-1	ASSGLTNTEAF
NA	TRBD2	TRBV5-1	13	TRBJ2-7	ASSLVTSPTVEQY